The 5 T cell receptor beta chains below all came from one sample that was sequenced in a study of blood T cell repertoires in COVID-19. Generated by immunoSEQ multiplex PCR, the TCRdb table keeps only in-frame clones and is missing some. The sample consists of 150,000 to 200,000 clones, 90% of them appearing once. Specimen: peripheral blood. These receptor sequences come from a man aged 45-60 years with acute or convalescent COVID-19.

The rearrangement uses TRBV30 and TRBJ2-1; 12 bases agree with TRBD2. The CDR3 loop spans 15 amino acids. Germline V gene lookup returns CDR1 GTSNPN and CDR2 SVGIG (reference sequence). V lost 2 bases to trimming and J lost 7 bases; unmatched junction nucleotides: 6. The CDR3 bases are TGTGCCTGGAGTCGGGCTAGCGGGAGGGAAAATGAGCAGTTCTTC. Amino acids: CAWSRASGRENEQFF. Supplemented by reference TRBV30 and TRBJ2-1, the full variable domain reads SQTIHQWPATLVQPVGSPLSLECTVEGTSNPNLYWYRQAAGRGLQLLFYSVGIGQISSEVPQNLSASRPQDRQFILSSKKLLLSDSGFYLCAWSRASGRENEQFFGPGTRLTVL.

This chain uses TRBV19 with TRBJ2-1; D possibly corresponds to TRBD2 (6 bases). The CDR3 is 15 amino acids. Germline values: CDR1 LNHDA, CDR2 SQIVND (reference sequence). V shed 3 bases and J shed 2 bases, with 11 bases lying between them. This CDR3 is CASSISGVTYNEQFF. The CDR3 nucleotides read TGTGCCAGTAGTATCTCGGGAGTTACCTACAATGAGCAGTTCTTC.

This chain joins TRBV6-6 and TRBJ2-5, with 10 positions matching TRBD2. The CDR3 is 14 amino acids. Germline values: CDR1 MNHNY, CDR2 SVGAGI (reference sequence). Losses at the gene ends were 5 bases for V and 3 bases for J; bases not matched to a gene: 3. CDR3 in amino acids: CASSRTSGKETQYF. DNA for the CDR3: TGTGCCAGCAGTAGGACTAGCGGAAAAGAGACCCAGTACTTC.

The V call is TRBV19, the J call TRBJ1-5; tentatively, D is TRBD1 (5 bases). CDR3 size: 16 residues. V dropped 4 bases and J dropped 5 bases, with 18 bases sitting between them. Germline V gene data show CDR1 as LNHDA and CDR2 as SQIVND (reference sequence). This chain's CDR3 is CASSTDSAGGYQPQHF. DNA of the CDR3: TGTGCCAGTAGTACCGACAGTGCCGGGGGTTATCAGCCCCAGCATTTT.

This clone has just one count. This chain connects TRBV29-1 to TRBJ1-5; D is unclear. The V gene's germline CDR1 is SQVTM and CDR2 ANQGSEA. V was pared by 4 bases and J by 2 bases, with 6 bases between. This CDR3 contains 12 residues. The CDR3 DNA follows: TGCAGCGTTGGACGGGGCAATCAGCCCCAGCATTTT. Residues: CSVGRGNQPQHF.